Each of the 26 T cell receptor beta chains below was sequenced from the same sample in a study of blood T cell repertoires in COVID-19. Profiling relied on immunoSEQ multiplex PCR, and the TCRdb table lists in-frame clones only, not all of them. This table holds over 250,000 clones, roughly 83% found once. The sequenced material came from peripheral blood. The receptors originated from a human donor with COVID-19, enrolled during active disease. The donor label of this sample is uncertain.

V and J are TRBV5-6 and TRBJ1-3; no clear D. CDR3 length: 16 amino acids. The V end was cut by 2 bases, the J end by 4 bases, with 16 bases between. Per germline, CDR1 SGHDT and CDR2 YYEEEE. In DNA, the CDR3 is TGTGCCAGCAGCTTTTCTTATCAGGAATCAGGAAACACCATATATTTT. Its translation: CASSFSYQESGNTIYF. The whole variable domain, filled in from reference TRBV5-6 and TRBJ1-3, reads DAGVTQSPTHLIKTRGQQVTLRCSPKSGHDTVSWYQQALGQGPQFIFQYYEEEERQRGNFPDRFSGHQFPNYSSELNVNALLLGDSALYLCASSFSYQESGNTIYFGEGSWLTVV.

The rearrangement joins TRBV12-3 or TRBV12-4 to TRBJ1-6; D perhaps matches TRBD1 (5 bases). V lost 4 bases and J 8 bases, leaving 9 bases between the germline ends. The CDR3 is made up of 13 amino acids. The CDR3 sequence is CASSYDRYSPLHF. DNA of the CDR3: TGTGCCAGCAGTTACGACAGATATTCACCCCTCCACTTT.

This clone has just one count. The J gene is TRBJ2-3, the V gene TRBV5-1; D might be TRBD2 (6 bases). V dropped 0 bases and J dropped 2 bases, with 10 bases sitting between them. The CDR3 spans 15 residues. Germline CDR1 is SGHRS and CDR2 is YFSETQ. The CDR3 DNA reads as TGCGCCAGCAGCTTGGGTGGAGGGGCCACAGATACGCAGTATTTT. It codes for CASSLGGGATDTQYF.

V is TRBV6-2 or TRBV6-3 and J is TRBJ2-7; no reliable D call. CDR1 and CDR2 from the germline V gene are MNHEY and SVGEGT. V lost 2 bases, J lost 6 bases, and 11 bases lay in between. This CDR3 comprises 13 residues. The CDR3 bases are TGTGCCAGCAGTTACATACTGAGTCGCGAGCAGTACTTC. This translates into CASSYILSREQYF.

The chain carries TRBV19 and TRBJ2-2, with D unclear. CDR3 length equals 13 residues. V was trimmed by 7 bases and J by 5 bases, leaving 11 bases between them. Germline loops: CDR1 LNHDA, CDR2 SQIVND (reference sequence). DNA of the CDR3: TGTGCCAGTACCCGGGTCCAAACCGGGGAGCTGTTTTTT. Translation: CASTRVQTGELFF.

CDR3 sequence reads: CASSLGGSGRSAGGNTIYF. DNA of the CDR3: TGTGCCAGCAGCTTGGGTGGGTCAGGACGATCCGCGGGGGGAAACACCATATATTTT. V is TRBV5-6 and J is TRBJ1-3; D is undetermined. Trimming pared 0 bases from V and 4 bases from J, leaving 23 bases between. Germline lookup yields CDR1 SGHDT and CDR2 YYEEEE. This CDR3 has 19 amino acids. Using reference TRBV5-6 and TRBJ1-3 for the parts outside the CDR3, the full variable domain is DAGVTQSPTHLIKTRGQQVTLRCSPKSGHDTVSWYQQALGQGPQFIFQYYEEEERQRGNFPDRFSGHQFPNYSSELNVNALLLGDSALYLCASSLGGSGRSAGGNTIYFGEGSWLTVV.

The chain combines TRBV5-1 with TRBJ1-5; possible D gene TRBD1, 6 bases. CDR1 is SGHRS, CDR2 YFSETQ, per germline. Trimming took 0 bases from V and 9 from J, leaving 16 bases between them. This CDR3 has 15 amino acids. CDR3 nucleotides: TGCGCCAGCAGCTTGGAGGGGACACACGTAGGGCCCCAGCATTTT. Its translation is CASSLEGTHVGPQHF.

The rearrangement uses TRBV4-3 and TRBJ2-1, with TRBD2 matching 11 bases. In germline, CDR1 is LGHNA, CDR2 YSLEER. J gave up 6 bases and V 4 bases, and 8 bases lay outside the gene matches. The CDR3 has 16 amino acids. CDR3 nucleotide sequence: TGCGCCAGCAGCCCCTCCCCTAGCGGGAGGCGCAATGAGCAGTTCTTC. It is translated as CASSPSPSGRRNEQFF.

On this clone itself: Other DNA sequences in the sample encode the same CDR3. The chain is built from TRBV5-1 and TRBJ2-1; 12 bases are shared with TRBD2. Germline CDR1 reads SGHRS; CDR2 reads YFSETQ. This CDR3 has 15 amino acids. Unmatched junction bases numbered 3, after V lost 0 bases and J lost 8 bases. The CDR3 DNA reads TGCGCCAGCAGCTTGGGACTAGCGGGAGTCGATGAGCAGTTCTTC. As protein: CASSLGLAGVDEQFF.

The gene calls are TRBV7-9 and TRBJ1-4; D is uncertain. Germline V gives CDR1 SEHNR, CDR2 FQNEAQ (reference sequence). The CDR3 runs 14 residues. V lost 5 bases, J lost 12 bases, and 19 bases lay in between. The CDR3 loop is CASSREGEGGQLFF. The CDR3 DNA sequence: TGTGCCAGCAGCCGCGAAGGAGAGGGAGGACAACTGTTTTTT.

The chain combines TRBV3-1 (or the pseudogene TRBV3-2) with TRBJ1-6; 7 nucleotides line up with TRBD1. The CDR3 is 15 residues long. With 4 bases clipped from V and 7 bases from J, the junction kept 7 bases outside the gene matches. Germline V gene lookup returns CDR1 LGHDT and CDR2 YNNKEL (reference sequence). The CDR3 loop is CASSLATGINSPLHF. For the CDR3, the DNA is TGTGCCAGCAGCCTCGCGACAGGGATCAATTCACCCCTCCACTTT.

This sequence joins TRBV5-1 and TRBJ1-4, with TRBD1 matching over 10 bases. The ends lost 4 bases at V and 14 bases at J; junction bases unmatched: 11. The CDR3 is made up of 14 amino acids. Germline-derived CDR1 and CDR2 are SGHRS and YFSETQ. CDR3 coding DNA: TGCGCCAGCAGCGAACCGGGACAGGGGCCCACTCTGTTTTTT. The encoded protein is CASSEPGQGPTLFF.

This clone was recorded only once. The chain uses TRBV30 and TRBJ1-1; no definite D call. CDR1 and CDR2 from the germline V gene are GTSNPN and SVGIG (reference sequence). V lost 4 bases and J 1 base, leaving 13 bases between the germline ends. This CDR3 is built from 14 residues. Written as DNA, the CDR3 is TGTGCCTGGAACCGCGTGATGCAGAACACTGAAGCTTTCTTT. Its protein product is CAWNRVMQNTEAFF.

The chain combines TRBV28 with TRBJ1-5; no reliable D call. This CDR3 region has 13 residues. Trimming removed 1 base from V and 5 bases from J, with 6 bases in between. Germline V lookup: CDR1 MDHEN, CDR2 SYDVKM. This CDR3 is CASSLFPDQPQHF. The CDR3 DNA follows: TGTGCCAGCAGTTTATTTCCAGATCAGCCCCAGCATTTT.

This sequence joins TRBV3-1 (or the pseudogene TRBV3-2) and TRBJ2-5; the D gene is possibly TRBD1 (7 bases). Germline-derived CDR1 and CDR2 are LGHDT and YNNKEL (reference sequence). Trimming shortened V by 0 bases and J by 11 bases, and 22 bases separated the two germline ends. The CDR3 extends over 16 amino acids. As DNA, the CDR3 is TGTGCCAGCAGCCAAGATCTTGTAGGGGGGACAGTAACACAGTACTTC. This codes for CASSQDLVGGTVTQYF.

This sequence joins TRBV7-9 and TRBJ2-4, with 7 nucleotides matching TRBD2. Germline CDR1 SEHNR, CDR2 FQNEAQ (reference sequence). The CDR3 contains 14 residues. The J segment lost 8 bases and the V segment lost 3 bases, leaving 7 bases of the junction unmatched. This CDR3 reads CASSLTGGWDIQYF. The CDR3 nucleotides are TGTGCCAGCAGCTTGACGGGAGGATGGGACATTCAGTACTTC.

The chain couples TRBV6-5 to TRBJ1-1, with TRBD1 as a possible D gene (6 bases). This CDR3 has 14 residues. From germline, CDR1 is MNHEY and CDR2 SVGAGI. Trimming left V 5 bases short and J 0 bases short, with 10 bases between. CDR3 nucleotides: TGTGCCAGCAGTAAAAGGGGGATGAACACTGAAGCTTTCTTT. Translated, it gives CASSKRGMNTEAFF.

The V and J genes are TRBV19 and TRBJ2-5; D is unclear. The V gene's germline CDR1 is LNHDA and CDR2 SQIVND (reference sequence). Trimming removed 1 base from V and 5 bases from J, with 14 bases in between. The CDR3 runs to 15 residues. As DNA, the CDR3 is TGTGCCAGTAGTATAGCGGCCAGGAAACGCGAGACCCAGTACTTC. This sequence encodes CASSIAARKRETQYF.

J is TRBJ1-1 and V is TRBV12-3 or TRBV12-4; no firm D call. V lost 3 bases and J lost 1, with 6 bases in between. The CDR3 contains 13 residues. The CDR3 region is CASSFGGNTEAFF. In DNA form, the CDR3 reads TGTGCCAGCAGTTTTGGAGGGAACACTGAAGCTTTCTTT.

V is TRBV7-8 and J is TRBJ1-2; 7 nucleotides agree with TRBD1. Germline V gene lookup returns CDR1 SGHVS and CDR2 FQNEAQ. The CDR3 extends over 11 amino acids. After removal of 5 bases from V and 6 bases from J, the junction contained 0 bases not matched to a gene. CDR3 sequence reads: CASSTGDGYTF. The CDR3 DNA reads TGTGCCAGCAGCACAGGGGATGGCTACACCTTC.

The chain couples TRBV10-3 to TRBJ2-2; TRBD2 matches 9 bases. This CDR3 is 15 amino acids long. The V gene's germline CDR1 is ENHRY and CDR2 SYGVKD. Losses at the gene ends were 6 bases for V and 5 bases for J; bases not matched to a gene: 7. CDR3 sequence: CAISGLASHTGELFF. The CDR3 DNA reads TGTGCCATCAGCGGACTAGCGAGTCATACCGGGGAGCTGTTTTTT.

This clone was observed a handful of times. The chain links TRBV5-1 to TRBJ2-1; 9 bases map to TRBD2. The germline V gene encodes CDR1 SGHRS and CDR2 YFSETQ. CDR3 size: 15 residues. Trimming removed 4 bases from V and 5 bases from J; junction bases left unmatched: 7. DNA for the CDR3: TGCGCCAGCAGCCCAAGACTAGCGGATAACAATGAGCAGTTCTTC. This translates into CASSPRLADNNEQFF.

This chain joins TRBV28 and TRBJ1-2; D possibly corresponds to TRBD1 (5 bases). Germline CDR1 is MDHEN and CDR2 is SYDVKM. The CDR3 contains 13 residues. V was shortened by 6 bases and J by 6 bases, with 14 bases between the two germline ends. CDR3 loop: CASSYDGGDGYTF. In DNA form, the CDR3 reads TGTGCCAGCAGCTACGATGGGGGGGATGGCTACACCTTC.

V gene TRBV7-9 combines with J gene TRBJ2-7; TRBD1 is a possible D gene (6 bases). The germline gives CDR1 SEHNR, CDR2 FQNEAQ (reference sequence). This CDR3 is 15 amino acids long. V was trimmed by 3 bases and J by 0 bases, leaving 12 bases between them. Here the CDR3 DNA reads TGTGCCAGCAGCTTCACGGACAGCGGCTCCTACGAGCAGTACTTC. Residues: CASSFTDSGSYEQYF.

V and J are TRBV5-6 and TRBJ2-4; D gene ambiguous. Germline CDR1 is SGHDT and CDR2 is YYEEEE. The CDR3 totals 12 residues. With 0 bases removed from V and 5 bases from J, the gap between germline ends came to 3 bases. CDR3 coding DNA: TGTGCCAGCAGCTTGGGGCAAAACATTCAGTACTTC. Amino acids: CASSLGQNIQYF.

This clone was counted a few times. The rearrangement joins TRBV5-6 to TRBJ2-7; 11 nucleotides agree with TRBD2. Per the germline V gene, CDR1 is SGHDT and CDR2 is YYEEEE. This CDR3 has 17 residues. V lost 4 bases, J lost 4 bases, and 13 bases stayed unmatched. In DNA, the CDR3 is TGTGCCAGCAGCCCAATGGGACTAGCGGAGGGAGCGTACGAGCAGTACTTC. Residues: CASSPMGLAEGAYEQYF. Full variable domain (missing parts from reference TRBV5-6 and TRBJ2-7): DAGVTQSPTHLIKTRGQQVTLRCSPKSGHDTVSWYQQALGQGPQFIFQYYEEEERQRGNFPDRFSGHQFPNYSSELNVNALLLGDSALYLCASSPMGLAEGAYEQYFGPGTRLTVT.